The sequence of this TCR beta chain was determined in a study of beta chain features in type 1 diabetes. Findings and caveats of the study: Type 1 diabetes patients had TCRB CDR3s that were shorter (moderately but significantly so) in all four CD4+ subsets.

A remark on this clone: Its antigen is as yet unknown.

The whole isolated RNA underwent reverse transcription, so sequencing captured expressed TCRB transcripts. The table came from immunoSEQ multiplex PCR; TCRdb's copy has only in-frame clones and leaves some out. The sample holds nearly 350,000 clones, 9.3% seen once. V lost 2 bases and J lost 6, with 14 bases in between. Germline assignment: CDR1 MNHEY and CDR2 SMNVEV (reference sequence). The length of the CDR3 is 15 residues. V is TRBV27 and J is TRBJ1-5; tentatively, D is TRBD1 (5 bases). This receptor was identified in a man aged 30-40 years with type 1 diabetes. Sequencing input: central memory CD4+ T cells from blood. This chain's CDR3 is CASSLRQGESQPQHF. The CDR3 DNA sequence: TGTGCCAGCAGTTTAAGGCAAGGGGAAAGTCAGCCCCAGCATTTT.